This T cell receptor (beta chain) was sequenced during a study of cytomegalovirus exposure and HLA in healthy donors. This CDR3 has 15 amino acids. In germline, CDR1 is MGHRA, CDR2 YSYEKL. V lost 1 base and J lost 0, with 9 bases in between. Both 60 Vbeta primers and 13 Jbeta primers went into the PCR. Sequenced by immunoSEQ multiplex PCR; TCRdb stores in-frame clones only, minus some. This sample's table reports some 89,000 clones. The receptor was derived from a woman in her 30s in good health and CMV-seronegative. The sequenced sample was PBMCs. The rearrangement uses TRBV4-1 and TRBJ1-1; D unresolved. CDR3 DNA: TGCGCCAGCAGCCAAGGGGTACAGATGAACACTGAAGCTTTCTTT. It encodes CASSQGVQMNTEAFF.